Presented here are 23 T cell receptor beta chains from one specimen sequenced in a study of CD8 T cells in ankylosing spondylitis. Via MiXCR, TCRdb re-called the 5' RACE reads, giving one row per CDR3 protein. Among roughly 240,000 distinct CDR3 sequences listed, 30% to 35% were seen once. Material for sequencing was blood, either unsorted or a sorted T cell fraction (not recorded which). These receptors all stem from a male donor with ankylosing spondylitis or in good health (not recorded which).

Only a few counts were recorded for this clonotype. The V gene is TRBV9, the J gene TRBJ2-1; maybe TRBD2 (5 bases). Trimming stripped 3 bases from V and 8 bases from J, with 12 bases between. The CDR3 is 13 residues long. From germline, CDR1 is SGDLS and CDR2 YYNGEE. The CDR3 DNA follows: TGTGCCAGCAGCGCCTCCTACGGGGATGAGCAGTTCTTC. It yields the protein CASSASYGDEQFF.

The V and J genes are TRBV20-1 and TRBJ2-2; TRBD2 matches 13 bases. CDR1 and CDR2 from the germline V gene are DFQATT and SNEGSKA (reference sequence). V was clipped by 4 bases and J by 4 bases; unmatched bases: 6. The CDR3 extends over 16 amino acids. This CDR3 is CSAITSGGATTGELFF. The CDR3 DNA is TGCAGTGCTATAACTAGCGGGGGGGCGACCACCGGGGAGCTGTTTTTT.

The rearrangement uses TRBV12-3 or TRBV12-4 and TRBJ2-5, with D maybe TRBD2 (5 bases). The CDR3 consists of 17 residues. Trimming left V 5 bases short and J 1 base short, with 20 bases between. The CDR3 coding sequence is TGTGCCAGCAGTCCCGAACCCCCACTAGATTCCCAAGAGACCCAGTACTTC. It yields the protein CASSPEPPLDSQETQYF.

This clonotype was observed a handful of times. The chain employs TRBV7-6 and TRBJ1-1; 11 positions agree with TRBD1. This CDR3 is 14 amino acids long. The V segment lost 4 bases and the J segment 6 bases; nucleotides outside the gene matches: 4. Germline-derived CDR1 and CDR2 are SGHVS and FNYEAQ. The CDR3 region is CASSYPGQGAEAFF. The CDR3 DNA follows: TGTGCCAGCAGCTACCCGGGACAGGGGGCTGAAGCTTTCTTT.

The chain combines TRBV5-5 with TRBJ2-1, with a weak D call TRBD2 (6 bases). Germline-derived CDR1 and CDR2 are SGHKS and YYEKEE (reference sequence). V lost 1 base to trimming and J lost 7 bases, with 15 bases between them. The CDR3 is 15 amino acids. CDR3 coding DNA: TGTGCCAGCAGCTTGTCCAGGGAGGTCGTAAATGAGCAGTTCTTC. This encodes CASSLSREVVNEQFF.

This clonotype was picked up a small number of times. At one end the junction does not follow the germline gene, possibly because of a read error. The rearrangement uses TRBV12-3 or TRBV12-4 and TRBJ2-5; TRBD2 agrees at 15 bases. CDR3 length: 14 residues. The DNA of the CDR3 is TGTGCCAGCAGTCCCGGGACTAGCGGGGGGCTACGATCCTTC. It translates to CASSPGTSGGLRSF.

The chain links TRBV12-3 or TRBV12-4 to TRBJ2-3; a weak D match, TRBD2 (7 bases). The CDR3 runs to 15 residues. Trimming cost V 5 bases and J 1 base, with 13 bases left between them. CDR3 loop: CASSIPGGGTDTQYF. The DNA of the CDR3 is TGTGCCAGCAGTATCCCGGGGGGCGGCACAGATACGCAGTATTTT.

The J gene is TRBJ2-1, the V gene TRBV5-4; 12 bases match TRBD1. The CDR3 has 16 amino acids. The V and J ends lost 5 bases and 2 bases, in that order; junction bases with no gene match: 5. CDR1 is SGHNT and CDR2 is YYREEE in the germline V gene (reference sequence). DNA of the CDR3: TGTGCCAGCAGGGACGGGACAGGGGGCACCTACAATGAGCAGTTCTTC. It translates to CASRDGTGGTYNEQFF.

This clonotype was seen more than once but under ten times. CDR3 sequence: CSAPSDTPSSTDTQYF. For the CDR3, the DNA is TGCAGTGCTCCGAGCGACACCCCCAGCTCTACAGATACGCAGTATTTT. The rearrangement uses TRBV20-1 and TRBJ2-3; D unclear. V dropped 5 bases and J dropped 3 bases, with 21 bases sitting between them. The CDR3 contains 16 residues. Germline V lookup: CDR1 DFQATT, CDR2 SNEGSKA (reference sequence).

The rearrangement links TRBV4-2 to TRBJ2-3, with 8 positions matching TRBD2. Germline V lookup: CDR1 LGHNA, CDR2 YNFKEQ. The length of the CDR3 is 16 residues. The junction had 5 bases not matched to a gene; V was cut back by 1 base and J by 2 bases. The CDR3 loop is CASSQGSGGPTDTQYF. Here the CDR3 DNA reads TGTGCCAGCAGCCAAGGGTCGGGGGGGCCCACAGATACGCAGTATTTT.

This clonotype was seen a handful of times. The genes are TRBV20-1 and TRBJ2-3; TRBD2 matches at 8 bases. Looked up from germline, CDR1 is DFQATT and CDR2 is SNEGSKA (reference sequence). This CDR3 has 13 amino acids. V lost 3 bases and J lost 5; bases outside the gene matches: 4. The CDR3: CSASGGAGDTQYF. The CDR3 coding sequence is TGCAGTGCTAGCGGGGGGGCTGGAGATACGCAGTATTTT.

Points on this clonotype: A much larger clone sits a single nucleotide away, making a read error possible. The CDR3 loop is CSVQAGDGDTQYF. The CDR3 region has the DNA TGCAGTGTTCAAGCGGGGGACGGAGATACGCAGTATTTT. The gene calls are TRBV20-1 and TRBJ2-3, with 8 bases matching TRBD2. Germline-derived CDR1 and CDR2 are DFQATT and SNEGSKA (reference sequence). The ends lost 7 bases at V and 5 bases at J; junction bases unmatched: 8. The CDR3 loop spans 13 amino acids.

Written as DNA, the CDR3 is TGCGCCAGCAGTGAGTCTGCCACCAAGACCCAAGAGACCCAGTACTTC. It translates to CASSESATKTQETQYF. The rearrangement uses TRBV10-2 and TRBJ2-5, with D hard to call. The length of the CDR3 is 16 residues. CDR1 is WSHSY, CDR2 SAAADI, per germline. Deletions cut 0 bases from V and 1 base from J, with 12 bases between.

J is TRBJ2-3 and V is TRBV5-1; 9 positions match TRBD2. Germline V gives CDR1 SGHRS, CDR2 YFSETQ. This CDR3 spans 16 amino acids. V shed 0 bases, J shed 2 bases, and the junction held 4 bases outside the gene matches. CDR3 loop: CASSLAASGVTDTQYF. CDR3 nucleotides: TGCGCCAGCAGCTTGGCGGCTAGCGGGGTCACAGATACGCAGTATTTT.

This clonotype was observed a handful of times. The chain couples TRBV29-1 to TRBJ2-1; D ambiguous. Looked up from germline, CDR1 is SQVTM and CDR2 is ANQGSEA. The V and J ends lost 0 bases and 7 bases respectively, with 10 bases between them. The CDR3 runs to 13 residues. The CDR3 region has the DNA TGCAGCGTTGAAGAAGGGCTGGGAAATGAGCAGTTCTTC. This gives the protein CSVEEGLGNEQFF.

The chain couples TRBV3-1 to TRBJ2-2; TRBD1 might be the D (5 bases). The V gene's germline CDR1 is LGHDT and CDR2 YNNKEL (reference sequence). There are 15 residues in the CDR3. V shed 4 bases and J shed 4 bases, with 13 bases lying between them. In DNA form, the CDR3 reads TGTGCCAGCAGCCCGCACCCAAGGGGCACCGGGGAGCTGTTTTTT. Amino acid sequence: CASSPHPRGTGELFF.

Comments on this clonotype: Relative to the germline gene, one junction end is altered; a read error may explain this. The chain links TRBV20-1 to TRBJ2-1; 7 bases align to TRBD2. The germline CDR1 and CDR2 sequences are DFQATT and SNEGSKA (reference sequence). This CDR3 has 16 residues. The CDR3 here is CCATPSLHGGYNEQFF. The CDR3 nucleotides are TGCTGTGCCACACCCTCTCTCCACGGGGGGTACAATGAGCAGTTCTTC.

This chain connects TRBV11-2 to TRBJ2-7, with D perhaps matching TRBD1 (5 bases). Germline CDR1 is SGHAT and CDR2 is FQNNGV. V lost 3 bases and J lost 2, with 11 bases in between. The CDR3 runs 14 residues. CDR3 nucleotide sequence: TGTGCCAGCAGCTTCACAGGAGTTACCTACGAGCAGTACTTC. Translation: CASSFTGVTYEQYF.

This clonotype was observed many times. This chain uses TRBV6-1 with TRBJ1-1; no clear D. V dropped 2 bases and J dropped 8 bases, with 9 bases sitting between them. Germline assignment: CDR1 MNHNS and CDR2 SASEGT. This CDR3 is built from 12 residues. Here the CDR3 DNA reads TGTGCCAGCAGTGAAAGAGGGTGGGAAGCTTTCTTT. It encodes CASSERGWEAFF.

Only a few counts were recorded for this clonotype. This chain connects TRBV18 to TRBJ2-5; TRBD1 agrees at 7 bases. Germline V gene data show CDR1 as KGHSH and CDR2 as LQKENI. The CDR3 spans 13 residues. The V gene end was trimmed by 6 bases and the J gene end by 3 bases; junction bases not matched to a gene: 4. Here the CDR3 reads CASSRGQEETQYF. The CDR3 DNA follows: TGTGCCAGCTCCCGCGGACAGGAAGAGACCCAGTACTTC.

V usage is TRBV27 and J usage is TRBJ2-5, with TRBD2 identical over 9 bases. V was pared by 5 bases and J by 5 bases, with 6 bases of the junction left unmatched. The germline V gene has CDR1 MNHEY and CDR2 SMNVEV (reference sequence). The CDR3 extends over 14 amino acids. CDR3 DNA: TGTGCCAGCAGTCTCAGACTAGCGGCGGAGACCCAGTACTTC. As protein: CASSLRLAAETQYF.

This chain links TRBV5-5 with TRBJ2-1, with D unclear. Germline V gene data show CDR1 as SGHKS and CDR2 as YYEKEE (reference sequence). CDR3 length: 16 amino acids. V was cut by 0 bases and J by 0 bases, with 10 bases left in between. The CDR3 protein is CASSLDTPSSYNEQFF. CDR3 in DNA: TGTGCCAGCAGCTTGGATACACCGAGCTCCTACAATGAGCAGTTCTTC.

The chain couples TRBV5-6 to TRBJ2-5; D is unresolved. CDR1 and CDR2 (germline): SGHDT, YYEEEE. V lost 0 bases and J 4 bases, leaving 16 bases between the germline ends. The CDR3 contains 16 residues. The DNA of the CDR3 is TGTGCCAGCAGCTTGGTCGGTGTGGGGATCGGAGAGACCCAGTACTTC. Protein sequence: CASSLVGVGIGETQYF.